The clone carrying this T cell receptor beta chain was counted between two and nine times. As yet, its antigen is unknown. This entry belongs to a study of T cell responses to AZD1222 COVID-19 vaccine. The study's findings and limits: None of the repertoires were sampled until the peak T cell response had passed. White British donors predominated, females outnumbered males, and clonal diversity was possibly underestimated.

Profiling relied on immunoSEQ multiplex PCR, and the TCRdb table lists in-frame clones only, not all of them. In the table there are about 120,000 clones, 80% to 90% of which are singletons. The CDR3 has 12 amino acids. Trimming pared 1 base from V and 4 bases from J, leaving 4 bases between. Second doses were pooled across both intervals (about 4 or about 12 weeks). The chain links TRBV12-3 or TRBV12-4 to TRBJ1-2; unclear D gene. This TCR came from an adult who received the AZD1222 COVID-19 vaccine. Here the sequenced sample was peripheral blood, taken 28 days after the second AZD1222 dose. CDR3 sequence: CASSLGVYGYTF. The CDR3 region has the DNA TGTGCCAGCAGTTTAGGGGTCTATGGCTACACCTTC.